These T cell receptor beta chains were read from a single sample in a study of T cell changes during pregnancy in multiple sclerosis. Libraries were prepared by immunoSEQ multiplex PCR; TCRdb keeps only in-frame clonotypes and omits some of them. In the table there are approximately 110,000 clones, approximately 90% of which are singletons. Source: peripheral blood, taken after pregnancy. These receptors came from a female donor with multiple sclerosis, enrolled in a pregnancy study. The CDR3 runs from the conserved cysteine through the conserved F or W.

V gene,CDR3 protein
TRBV27,CASSLLLGQGADGELFF
TRBV2,CASSEAQGGQPQHF
TRBV12-5,CASGLVDSIAKNIQYF
TRBV7-2,CASSEERIYEQYF
TRBV11-2,CASRHWTVKQSGANVLTF
TRBV18,CASSLTGYDGYTF
TRBV30,CAWTTGANQPQHF
TRBV7-9,CASSSTETDTYEQYF
TRBV6-5,CASSSPEEYEQYF
TRBV6-1,CATARAGYYNEQFF
TRBV9,CASSVVGVFNSPLHF
TRBV27,CASSLFRGRRETQYF
TRBV6-1,CASSEYSNQPQHF
TRBV2,CASRRNPEAFF
TRBV29-1,CSGGTGDGYTF
TRBV27,CASTSLSRDTYEQYF
TRBV2,CASRETMDGQPQHF
TRBV18,CASSPPGQGGLYNEQFF
TRBV11-2,CASSPFSGEKLFF
TRBV19,CASKRNAGPLLGLNEKLFF
TRBV10-3,CAMKGTGNSGNTIYF
TRBV4-3,CASSQDGPGEANYGYTF
TRBV30,CARPGGLHLCSGNTIYF
TRBV2,CASSRGQTSSYNEQFF
TRBV19,CASSIGRDGYGYTF
TRBV11-2,CASSLLGARGLNTEAFF
TRBV5-1,CASRKEGTEAFF
TRBV4-1,CASSQDIPRSKLFF
TRBV6-5,CASSYSGAYEQYF
TRBV6-5,CASSYSQGDTQYF
TRBV9,CASSPHEGSGNEKLFF
TRBV6-1,CASSGQSNQPQHF
TRBV6-5,CASSYSRAQNYGYTF
TRBV19,CASSVRQGTEQFF
TRBV13,CASSRPGARYEQYF
TRBV7-2,CASSPAPSGNTEAFF
TRBV5-1,CASSPGLGQDGQYF
TRBV7-9,CASSLATQGNEKLFF
TRBV10-3,CAIKAGGGQPQHF
TRBV11-2,CASSTASLRGATNEKLFF